This entry is about one TCR beta chain. The CDR3 loop spans 13 amino acids. With V trimmed by 7 bases and J by 4 bases, 1 base remained unmatched. CDR1 is KGHDR, CDR2 SFDVKD, per germline. These data are taken from a study of blood T cell repertoires in COVID-19. For the study at large: The samples span acute and convalescent COVID-19 from the United States, Italy and Spain. Sample material is recorded as cDNA or gDNA derived from T cells, B-cell-depleted T cells, or PBMCs.

The authors' processing: Reference gene primer amplification gave estimated nucleated cell counts. Clones were sequenced by immunoSEQ multiplex PCR, and TCRdb holds only the in-frame ones, with some missing. That table furnishes V, J and clone size, whereas the DNA furnished D and trimming. This sample has tens of thousands of clones, with roughly 85% found just once. V is TRBV24-1 and J is TRBJ1-5, with 9 bases aligning to TRBD1. The sequence came from a man aged 45-65 years with active or convalescent COVID-19. The material sequenced was peripheral blood. This chain's CDR3 is CATRGQGNQPQHF. As DNA, the CDR3 is TGTGCCACCAGAGGACAGGGGAATCAGCCCCAGCATTTT.